What follows are 9 T cell receptor beta chains derived from one specimen sequenced in a study of tumor-infiltrating lymphocytes in primary liver carcinoma. Germline DNA was extracted alongside blood RNA, which was obtained from unsorted whole blood. TCR beta cDNA was made from 450 to 550 ng total RNA with a constant-region primer. Libraries for TCR beta were built through three nested multiplex PCR rounds, which together made up a slightly modified ARM-PCR procedure. TRBV1-TRBV30 forward and Cbeta reverse primers drove the first two roughly 10-cycle rounds. TCRdb re-called the multiplex PCR reads with MiXCR, one entry per CDR3 protein. The sample has fewer than 350,000 distinct CDR3 sequences, about 62% seen once; the top ten hold roughly 8.6%. The specimen sequenced was peripheral blood. Receptor source: a man aged 40-55 years with primary liver carcinoma and hepatitis B virus infection.

On this clonotype itself: With a much larger clone just one base away, this may be a read error. The V call is TRBV10-3, the J call TRBJ2-7; the D gene is possibly TRBD1 (6 bases). CDR3 size: 15 residues. Germline lookup yields CDR1 ENHRY and CDR2 SYGVKD. For the CDR3, the DNA is TGTGCCATCAGTGATGGAGCGGACAGCTCCTACGAGCGGTACTTC. This sequence encodes CAISDGADSSYERYF.

This chain joins TRBV14 and TRBJ2-3; D is unresolved. The CDR3 consists of 14 residues. Between the trimmed V and J ends, which lost 4 bases and 1 base, there was a span of 9 bases. The germline V gene encodes CDR1 SGHDN and CDR2 FVKESK. This CDR3 reads CASSPGVGTDTQYF. The CDR3 nucleotides read TGTGCCAGCAGCCCTGGCGTGGGCACAGATACGCAGTATTTT.

This clonotype showed up many times. The V call is TRBV6-2 or TRBV6-3, the J call TRBJ2-1; D is perhaps TRBD1 (5 bases). V lost 5 bases to trimming and J lost 9 bases, with 11 bases between them. This CDR3 is 12 amino acids long. Germline V gene data show CDR1 as MNHEY and CDR2 as SVGEGT. The DNA of the CDR3 is TGTGCCAGCAGTAAGGGGCTGCCTGAGCAGTTCTTC. Translating gives CASSKGLPEQFF.

As for this clonotype: The junction and the germline gene differ at one end; a read error may be behind it. The chain joins TRBV2 to TRBJ1-2; D is ambiguous. The CDR3 runs 16 residues. The germline V gene encodes CDR1 SNHLY and CDR2 FYNNEI. The CDR3 DNA is TGTGCCAGCAGTGAAAAACTAGGGCAGAGAACCTATGGCTACGCCTTC. Amino acid sequence: CASSEKLGQRTYGYAF.

With regard to this clonotype: A much larger clone lies a single base off, so this may be a read error. The chain carries TRBV28 and TRBJ2-1; TRBD1 aligns across 8 bases. The CDR3 covers 16 residues. Germline lookup yields CDR1 MDHEN and CDR2 SYDVKM. CDR3 amino acids: CVSSSSGTGEHNEQFF. The CDR3 DNA reads as TGTGTCAGCAGTTCATCCGGGACAGGAGAACACAATGAGCAGTTCTTC.

As regards this clonotype: The junction differs from germline at one of its ends, possibly a read error. The rearrangement uses TRBV29-1 and TRBJ2-2, with D perhaps matching TRBD2 (6 bases). The CDR3 has 14 amino acids. CDR1 and CDR2 (germline): SQVTM, ANQGSEA. The CDR3 nucleotides read TGCAGCGATGAAGACCCCCGGGAGACCGGGGGGCTGTTTTTT. Its protein is CSDEDPRETGGLFF.

This clonotype appeared many times. This chain connects TRBV6-6 to TRBJ2-4, with D perhaps TRBD2 (7 bases). The CDR3 sequence is 14 residues long. V dropped 7 bases and J dropped 2 bases, with 12 bases sitting between them. Germline lookup yields CDR1 MNHNY and CDR2 SVGAGI (reference sequence). In DNA form, the CDR3 reads TGTGCCAGCACCCACGGGGGGCCCAAAAACATTCAGTACTTC. It yields the protein CASTHGGPKNIQYF.

CDR3 sequence: CASTSGAGGPRSNEQYF. CDR3 in DNA: TGTGCCAGCACAAGTGGGGCGGGAGGGCCTAGATCCAACGAGCAGTACTTC. This chain uses TRBV11-2 with TRBJ2-7; TRBD2 matches at 9 bases. The CDR3 is made up of 17 amino acids. From germline, CDR1 is SGHAT and CDR2 FQNNGV. V shed 7 bases and J 5 bases; nucleotides not matched to a gene: 18.

Regarding this clonotype: Possible read error: a much larger clone is one base away. As the CDR3 is not closed by the conserved phenylalanine or tryptophan, this likely results from a read error. The rearrangement uses TRBV6-2 or TRBV6-3 and TRBJ2-3; 11 bases map to TRBD2. CDR3 length: 17 residues. The germline CDR1 and CDR2 sequences are MNHEY and SVGEGT. V was clipped by 7 bases and J by 2 bases; unmatched bases: 11. CDR3 amino acids: CASNPGTSGETTDTQYL. Here the CDR3 DNA reads TGTGCCAGCAACCCAGGGACTAGCGGAGAAACCACAGATACGCAGTATCTT.